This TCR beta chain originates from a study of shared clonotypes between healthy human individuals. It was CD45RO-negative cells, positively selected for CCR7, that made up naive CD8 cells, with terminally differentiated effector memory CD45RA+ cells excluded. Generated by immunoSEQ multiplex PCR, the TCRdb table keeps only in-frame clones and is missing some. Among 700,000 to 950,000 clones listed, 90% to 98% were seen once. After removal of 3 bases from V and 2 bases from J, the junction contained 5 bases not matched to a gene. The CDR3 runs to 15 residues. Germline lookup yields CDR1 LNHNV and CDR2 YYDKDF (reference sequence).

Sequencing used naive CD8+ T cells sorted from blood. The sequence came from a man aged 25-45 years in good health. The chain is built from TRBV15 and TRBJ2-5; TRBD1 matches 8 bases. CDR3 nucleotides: TGTGCCACCAGCAGTGGACAGGGCCTACAAGAGACCCAGTACTTC. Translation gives CATSSGQGLQETQYF.